This is a list of T cell receptor beta chains from one sample in a study of cytomegalovirus exposure and HLA in healthy donors. Libraries were prepared by immunoSEQ multiplex PCR; TCRdb keeps only in-frame clonotypes and omits some of them. The sample includes about 140,000 clones, about 80% of them seen just once. The sequencing sample was made of PBMCs. These receptors originate from a man in his thirties or forties in good health and CMV-seronegative. CDR3s include the opening cysteine and the closing phenylalanine or tryptophan. D genes are given only for firm matches. Clone size is given for some rows only: seen once, a few or many times, or a class if the clone is expanded.

once	TRBV2	TRBD2	15	TRBJ2-2	TGTGCCAGCAGTGAAGGGGTAGCGGGACACGGGGAGCTGTTTTTT	CASSEGVAGHGELFF
few	TRBV13	.	13	TRBJ2-7	TGTGCCAGCAGGTCCGGCAGGGTCGGCGAGCAGTACTTC	CASRSGRVGEQYF
.	TRBV28	.	15	TRBJ1-5	TGTGCCAGCAGTTCTCCCATGGGGCACGGGCAGCCCCAGAATTTT	CASSSPMGHGQPQNF
.	TRBV2	.	14	TRBJ2-3	TGTGCCAGCACTGTGAGGATGGAGCTTGGGACGCAGTATTTT	CASTVRMELGTQYF
.	TRBV7-9	.	14	TRBJ1-1	TGTGCCAGCAGCTTCAGGGCCTCAGGAACTGAAGCTTTCTTT	CASSFRASGTEAFF
.	TRBV6-1	TRBD1	13	TRBJ1-4	TGTGCCTCGCAGGGGGCGTATAATGAAAAACTGTTTTTT	CASQGAYNEKLFF
.	TRBV14	.	14	TRBJ2-2	TGTGCCAGCTCAAGACTGGGTGGCACCGGGGAGCTGTTTTTT	CASSRLGGTGELFF
.	TRBV4-2	.	13	TRBJ2-2	TGTGCCAGCAGCCAACGCCGAGAGTGGGAGCTGTTTTTT	CASSQRREWELFF
.	TRBV28	.	16	TRBJ2-7	.	CASSFRFGDIAYEQYF
.	TRBV27	.	12	TRBJ2-7	TGTGCCAGCAGTTTTCCAGGCATGGAGCAGTACTTC	CASSFPGMEQYF
.	TRBV6-5	TRBD2	15	TRBJ2-1	TGTGCCAGCAGTAGACTAGCGGCGATAAACAATGAGCAGTTCTTC	CASSRLAAINNEQFF
.	TRBV18	.	12	TRBJ2-7	TGTGCCAGCTCACGAGACTGGGACGAGCAGTACTTC	CASSRDWDEQYF
few	TRBV7-9	.	14	TRBJ2-1	TGTGCCAGCAGCCCCACAGTGGGCCTGAGTGAGCAGTTCTTC	CASSPTVGLSEQFF
.	TRBV10-3	.	14	TRBJ2-7	TGTGCCATCAGTTCAGGGGTTAGCTCCTACGAGCAGTACTTC	CAISSGVSSYEQYF
.	TRBV27	TRBD2	17	TRBJ2-3	TGTGCCAGCAGTTTAGGACTAGCGGGAGGGTACACAGATACGCAGTATTTT	CASSLGLAGGYTDTQYF
.	TRBV29-1	.	13	TRBJ2-7	TGCAGCGTTGATGGCGGCAACTCCTACGAGCAGTACTTC	CSVDGGNSYEQYF